Below are 12 T cell receptor beta chains sequenced from a single sample in a study of control samples from healthy donors and cancer patients. Assay: immunoSEQ multiplex PCR; the TCRdb copy retains only in-frame clones and omits some. The table shows roughly 120,000 clones, with about 90% occurring only once. The sample consisted of blood. The source of these receptors is a man in his fifties in good health.

The rearrangement uses TRBV19 and TRBJ1-2; 8 bases are a match to TRBD1. Germline lookup yields CDR1 LNHDA and CDR2 SQIVND (reference sequence). The CDR3 extends over 14 amino acids. Germline trimming cut 5 bases from V and 2 bases from J; bases unmatched to any gene: 4. CDR3 in DNA: TGTGCCAGTAGTTTGGACAGGGAGAACTATGGCTACACCTTC. This sequence encodes CASSLDRENYGYTF.

This clone was seen only a few times. The rearrangement uses TRBV6-5 and TRBJ2-7; no reliable D call. The CDR3 is made up of 13 amino acids. V was trimmed by 2 bases and J by 2 bases, leaving 7 bases between them. The V gene's germline CDR1 is MNHEY and CDR2 SVGAGI. CDR3 sequence (DNA): TGTGCCAGCAGTTACAGGGCCGCCTACGAGCAGTACTTC. Translating gives CASSYRAAYEQYF.

The genes are TRBV5-1 and TRBJ2-7, with a possible D match to TRBD2 (6 bases). This CDR3 comprises 16 residues. Trimming left V 1 base short and J 2 bases short, with 16 bases between. Per the germline V gene, CDR1 is SGHRS and CDR2 is YFSETQ. The CDR3 sequence: CASSLTGTPGAYEQYF. As DNA, the CDR3 is TGCGCCAGCAGCTTGACCGGGACTCCTGGGGCCTACGAGCAGTACTTC.

CDR3 sequence: CASKGSPNRLFF. CDR3 nucleotide sequence: TGTGCCAGTAAGGGTTCACCCAACCGACTGTTTTTT. J is TRBJ1-4 and V is TRBV19; D is unclear. Trimming shortened V by 7 bases and J by 13 bases, and 16 bases separated the two germline ends. The CDR3 spans 12 residues. Looked up from germline, CDR1 is LNHDA and CDR2 is SQIVND (reference sequence).

The CDR3 nucleotides read TGTGCCAGCAGTCCAAGCGGGGGGGCCAAGAATGAGCAGTTCTTC. It codes for CASSPSGGAKNEQFF. This chain joins TRBV7-9 and TRBJ2-1, with 10 bases matching TRBD2. Germline loops: CDR1 SEHNR, CDR2 FQNEAQ (reference sequence). V shed 6 bases, J shed 7 bases, and the junction held 9 bases outside the gene matches. CDR3 length: 15 residues.

The chain uses TRBV10-3 and TRBJ2-4; 10 positions agree with TRBD1. Germline CDR1 and CDR2: ENHRY and SYGVKD. This CDR3 contains 15 residues. The ends lost 3 bases at V and 7 bases at J; junction bases unmatched: 6. The CDR3 region has the DNA TGTGCCATCAGTGACCCGGACAGGGGGGGGAACATTCAGTACTTC. Translated: CAISDPDRGGNIQYF.

The CDR3 loop is CASSLLPSGGDETQYF. The DNA for the CDR3 is TGTGCCAGCTCACTCCTACCTAGCGGGGGGGACGAGACCCAGTACTTC. The chain combines TRBV18 with TRBJ2-5; 12 bases are shared with TRBD2. This CDR3 has 16 amino acids. The germline V gene encodes CDR1 KGHSH and CDR2 LQKENI. The V gene end was trimmed by 4 bases and the J gene end by 5 bases; junction bases not matched to a gene: 8.

This clone was detected once. V and J are TRBV19 and TRBJ2-7, with 9 bases aligning to TRBD1. This CDR3 is 15 amino acids long. Germline V gene sequence: CDR1 LNHDA, CDR2 SQIVND (reference sequence). J gave up 4 bases and V 5 bases, and 9 bases lay outside the gene matches. The CDR3 region has the DNA TGTGCCAGTAGTGGGGAGGGGGACAGGGAGTACGAGCAGTACTTC. It codes for CASSGEGDREYEQYF. Filled out from reference TRBV19 and TRBJ2-7, the complete variable domain reads DGGITQSPKYLFRKEGQNVTLSCEQNLNHDAMYWYRQDPGQGLRLIYYSQIVNDFQKGDIAEGYSVSREKKESFPLTVTSAQKNPTAFYLCASSGEGDREYEQYFGPGTRLTVT.

This chain joins TRBV29-1 and TRBJ2-2; TRBD1 matches 8 bases. Per germline, CDR1 SQVTM and CDR2 ANQGSEA. The CDR3 contains 16 residues. With 2 bases clipped from V and 3 bases from J, the junction kept 8 bases outside the gene matches. CDR3 sequence reads: CSVEKGQQGDTGELFF. CDR3 in DNA: TGCAGCGTTGAAAAAGGCCAACAGGGGGACACCGGGGAGCTGTTTTTT.

This clone occurred a few times. V gene TRBV20-1 combines with J gene TRBJ2-1; TRBD1 is a possible D gene (6 bases). Trimming removed 3 bases from V and 5 bases from J, with 20 bases in between. Germline V lookup: CDR1 DFQATT, CDR2 SNEGSKA (reference sequence). The CDR3 contains 16 residues. DNA of the CDR3: TGCAGTGCTAGTCTTGCAGGGGTTTTCTTGGACAATGAGCAGTTCTTC. Translated: CSASLAGVFLDNEQFF.

This clone is a singleton in its sample. V is TRBV3-1 (or the pseudogene TRBV3-2) and J is TRBJ2-1; D is perhaps TRBD2 (6 bases). Germline V lookup: CDR1 LGHDT, CDR2 YNNKEL (reference sequence). The CDR3 spans 18 residues. Trimming cost V 0 bases and J 4 bases, with 19 bases left between them. The chain's CDR3 is CASSQDDLPSVIYNEQFF. The CDR3 bases are TGTGCCAGCAGCCAAGATGACCTCCCTAGCGTCATTTACAATGAGCAGTTCTTC.

The chain employs TRBV27 and TRBJ2-1, with D possibly matching TRBD1 (5 bases). The CDR3 runs to 15 residues. Trimming pared 3 bases from V and 1 base from J, leaving 10 bases between. In germline, CDR1 is MNHEY, CDR2 SMNVEV (reference sequence). The CDR3 region has the DNA TGTGCCAGCAGTTTTATGGGGCGGTCCTACAATGAGCAGTTCTTC. This gives the protein CASSFMGRSYNEQFF.